These 20 T cell receptor beta chains originate from one sample sequenced in a study of cytomegalovirus exposure and HLA in healthy donors. Primers included in the PCR were 60 Vbeta and 13 Jbeta primers. Here immunoSEQ multiplex PCR was the method, and the copy in TCRdb shows in-frame clones only, minus some. Seen here are roughly 140,000 clones, about 85% observed once, and the top ten hold roughly 2.4%. Specimen: PBMCs. All receptors derive from a woman aged 18-30 years in good health and CMV-seronegative.

The rearrangement uses TRBV27 and TRBJ1-5, with TRBD1 identical over 7 bases. Germline V CDR1 and CDR2: MNHEY, SMNVEV (reference sequence). The length of the CDR3 is 18 residues. The V gene end was trimmed by 4 bases and the J gene end by 1 base; junction bases not matched to a gene: 13. The CDR3 is CASSSGTDPQWSNQPQHF. The CDR3, as DNA: TGTGCCAGCAGTTCCGGGACAGACCCCCAATGGAGCAATCAGCCCCAGCATTTT.

This chain joins TRBV4-2 and TRBJ2-1, with D hard to call. Trimming removed 1 base from V and 1 base from J, with 14 bases in between. The CDR3 covers 17 residues. Germline-derived CDR1 and CDR2 are LGHNA and YNFKEQ. CDR3 sequence: CASSQVSGVTSYNEQFF. The CDR3 DNA is TGTGCCAGCAGCCAAGTTAGTGGTGTCACTTCCTACAATGAGCAGTTCTTC.

This clone was recorded once. The gene calls are TRBV6-1 and TRBJ1-1, with 10 nucleotides matching TRBD1. The CDR3 contains 13 residues. With V trimmed by 6 bases and J by 4 bases, 2 bases remained unmatched. Germline CDR1 and CDR2: MNHNS and SASEGT. CDR3 DNA: TGTGCCAGCAGAGGACAGGGGGTCACTGAAGCTTTCTTT. Translating it yields CASRGQGVTEAFF.

The chain couples TRBV7-2 to TRBJ2-3; 8 bases agree with TRBD2. The CDR3 is 17 amino acids. Germline trimming cut 5 bases from V and 0 bases from J; bases unmatched to any gene: 10. Germline V gene data show CDR1 as SGHTA and CDR2 as FQGNSA. The CDR3 loop is CASSQPGLGPSTDTQYF. The CDR3, as DNA: TGTGCCAGCAGCCAACCGGGACTAGGGCCTAGCACAGATACGCAGTATTTT.

This clone was observed a single time. J is TRBJ2-5 and V is TRBV6-1, with 9 bases lining up with TRBD1. The germline gives CDR1 MNHNS, CDR2 SASEGT. This CDR3 has 16 amino acids. Trimming removed 2 bases from V and 5 bases from J; junction bases left unmatched: 9. CDR3 in amino acids: CASSERDRAPGETQYF. The CDR3 bases are TGTGCCAGCAGTGAAAGGGACAGGGCCCCTGGGGAGACCCAGTACTTC.

This chain joins TRBV6-6 and TRBJ1-5; possibly TRBD1 for D (5 bases). Trimming took off 8 bases at V and 3 bases at J, with 8 bases between the two ends. Germline-derived CDR1 and CDR2 are MNHNY and SVGAGI (reference sequence). This CDR3 region has 12 residues. The CDR3 bases are TGTGCCAGCGACAGCTCCAATCAGCCCCAGCATTTT. As protein: CASDSSNQPQHF.

This clone was counted once. The chain couples TRBV5-1 to TRBJ1-2; D unresolved. The CDR3 length is 13 residues. Trimming removed 0 bases from V and 3 bases from J, with 6 bases in between. Per the germline V gene, CDR1 is SGHRS and CDR2 is YFSETQ. In nucleotides, the CDR3 is TGCGCCAGCAGCTTGGGAGAGGACTATGGCTACACCTTC. Its translation: CASSLGEDYGYTF.

J is TRBJ2-7 and V is TRBV27, with D hard to call. Per germline, CDR1 MNHEY and CDR2 SMNVEV (reference sequence). The CDR3 loop spans 13 amino acids. V lost 3 bases and J 9 bases, leaving 15 bases between the germline ends. The CDR3 spells CASSLRSPPRQYF. The CDR3 DNA follows: TGTGCCAGCAGTTTGAGATCGCCCCCCCGGCAGTACTTC.

This chain uses TRBV4-3 with TRBJ1-5; a possible D gene is TRBD1 (5 bases). Germline V gene sequence: CDR1 LGHNA, CDR2 YSLEER. The CDR3 is 13 amino acids. Trimming removed 6 bases at V and 6 bases at J, with 12 bases between. For the CDR3, the DNA is TGCGCCAGCAGTCAGGGTGTTACTCAGCCCCAGCATTTT. This translates into CASSQGVTQPQHF.

CDR3 sequence (DNA): TGTGCCTGGAGTAGGGGGAATGGGGGTGAAGCTTTCTTT. It is translated as CAWSRGNGGEAFF. This sequence joins TRBV30 and TRBJ1-1; D is perhaps TRBD1 (6 bases). CDR1 and CDR2 (germline): GTSNPN, SVGIG (reference sequence). V dropped 2 bases and J dropped 7 bases, with 14 bases sitting between them. The CDR3 consists of 13 residues.

This chain connects TRBV6-5 to TRBJ1-5; unclear D gene. Trimming left V 6 bases short and J 2 bases short, with 14 bases between. Germline V gives CDR1 MNHEY, CDR2 SVGAGI. The length of the CDR3 is 15 residues. The CDR3 DNA reads TGTGCCAGCAGCAGAGCCGCCGGGGGCAATCAGCCCCAGCATTTT. It encodes CASSRAAGGNQPQHF.

This chain joins TRBV27 and TRBJ2-1, with TRBD1 matching 7 bases. The CDR3 is 15 amino acids. J gave up 5 bases and V 6 bases, and 10 bases lay outside the gene matches. CDR1 is MNHEY and CDR2 is SMNVEV in the germline V gene (reference sequence). CDR3: CASSQRRDSHNEQFF. The CDR3 nucleotides read TGTGCCAGCAGCCAACGACGGGACAGCCACAATGAGCAGTTCTTC.

The chain uses TRBV10-3 and TRBJ2-7; 8 nucleotides agree with TRBD1. CDR3 length equals 15 residues. Germline V gene lookup returns CDR1 ENHRY and CDR2 SYGVKD. Germline trimming cut 0 bases from V and 5 bases from J; bases unmatched to any gene: 6. The CDR3 region has the DNA TGTGCCATCAGTGAGTCGGGGCAGGGGGCGAACGAGCAGTACTTC. It yields the protein CAISESGQGANEQYF.

This chain joins TRBV6-4 and TRBJ2-3; no clear D. V shed 6 bases and J shed 5 bases, with 12 bases lying between them. CDR1 and CDR2 from the germline V gene are MRHNA and SNTAGT. The CDR3 length is 13 residues. The chain's CDR3 is CASSATYQDTQYF. The CDR3 coding sequence is TGTGCCAGCAGCGCGACATACCAAGATACGCAGTATTTT.

V is TRBV19 and J is TRBJ2-3; 7 nucleotides align to TRBD2. V was clipped by 6 bases and J by 5 bases; unmatched bases: 5. CDR1 is LNHDA and CDR2 is SQIVND in the germline V gene (reference sequence). The CDR3 runs 13 residues. CDR3 sequence: CASSGGRGDTQYF. The CDR3 DNA reads TGTGCCAGTAGCGGGGGGAGGGGAGATACGCAGTATTTT. Supplemented by reference TRBV19 and TRBJ2-3, the full variable domain reads DGGITQSPKYLFRKEGQNVTLSCEQNLNHDAMYWYRQDPGQGLRLIYYSQIVNDFQKGDIAEGYSVSREKKESFPLTVTSAQKNPTAFYLCASSGGRGDTQYFGPGTRLTVL.

J is TRBJ1-5 and V is TRBV27; 8 bases are a match to TRBD1. Trimming cost V 6 bases and J 2 bases; bases outside gene matches: 6. Germline V gene data show CDR1 as MNHEY and CDR2 as SMNVEV (reference sequence). CDR3 length equals 15 residues. The DNA for the CDR3 is TGTGCCAGCAGAACGAGGGGACAGGGCAATCAGCCCCAGCATTTT. Translating gives CASRTRGQGNQPQHF.

The gene calls are TRBV7-9 and TRBJ1-5; D gene uncertain. With 5 bases removed from V and 5 bases from J, the gap between germline ends came to 7 bases. The CDR3 extends over 12 amino acids. CDR1 and CDR2 (germline): SEHNR, FQNEAQ (reference sequence). The CDR3: CASSQDYQPQHF. The CDR3 DNA reads TGTGCCAGCAGCCAGGACTATCAGCCCCAGCATTTT.

CDR3 residues: CASTRSGSSYNEQFF. CDR3 coding DNA: TGTGCCAGCACGAGGTCGGGGTCGTCCTACAATGAGCAGTTCTTC. The J gene is TRBJ2-1, the V gene TRBV7-2; maybe TRBD2 (5 bases). The CDR3 spans 15 residues. Trimming cost V 7 bases and J 1 base, with 14 bases left between them. Per the germline V gene, CDR1 is SGHTA and CDR2 is FQGNSA.

V usage is TRBV2 and J usage is TRBJ2-2; 12 nucleotides align to TRBD1. Germline CDR1 and CDR2: SNHLY and FYNNEI. CDR3 length: 16 residues. The junction had 6 bases not matched to a gene; V was cut back by 4 bases and J by 6 bases. In DNA form, the CDR3 reads TGTGCCAGCAGTGTCACCGGGACAGGGGGCCCCGGGGAGCTGTTTTTT. It is translated as CASSVTGTGGPGELFF.

The chain combines TRBV13 with TRBJ1-3; D remains unclear. Between the trimmed V and J ends, which lost 2 bases and 9 bases, there was a span of 8 bases. Germline V gene sequence: CDR1 PRHDT, CDR2 FYEKMQ (reference sequence). The CDR3 runs to 12 residues. CDR3 DNA sequence: TGTGCCAGCAGCTTAAATCCGGGCACCATATATTTT. Amino acid sequence: CASSLNPGTIYF.